Below are 15 T cell receptor beta chains sequenced from a single sample in a study of identical twins. TCRdb called the 5' RACE reads again in MiXCR, with one record for every CDR3 protein. This table holds 500,000 to 650,000 distinct CDR3 sequences, about 7.1% found once. These data also formed part of another study, on yellow fever vaccine responses in identical twins.

The sample taken for sequencing was PBMCs. The receptors shown here come from a woman aged 18-29 years in good health.

This clonotype was detected many times. This sequence joins TRBV20-1 and TRBJ2-1; 8 bases are shared with TRBD2. The germline gives CDR1 DFQATT, CDR2 SNEGSKA (reference sequence). V dropped 3 bases and J dropped 5; count of bases not matched to a gene: 3. The CDR3 has 13 amino acids. CDR3 sequence (DNA): TGCAGTGCTAGCGGGGGGGCCCACAATGAGCAGTTCTTC. Its translation is CSASGGAHNEQFF.

Many counts were recorded for this clonotype. This chain connects TRBV25-1 to TRBJ2-5; no definite D call. V lost 3 bases, J lost 5 bases, and 16 bases lay in between. This CDR3 region has 15 residues. Per germline, CDR1 MGHDK and CDR2 SYGVNS. This CDR3 reads CASSDLKSRVETQYF. The DNA of the CDR3 is TGTGCCAGCAGTGATCTCAAATCTCGAGTTGAGACCCAGTACTTC.

The sample holds many counts of this clonotype. The rearrangement links TRBV27 to TRBJ2-3; D not resolved. Germline lookup yields CDR1 MNHEY and CDR2 SMNVEV (reference sequence). Deletions cut 6 bases from V and 0 bases from J, with 19 bases between. This CDR3 is 17 amino acids long. The CDR3 here is CASRFRTTAASTDTQYF. The CDR3, as DNA: TGTGCCAGCAGATTCCGAACCACAGCCGCTAGCACAGATACGCAGTATTTT.

This clonotype was picked up a small number of times. The V gene is TRBV7-9, the J gene TRBJ2-2; D is undetermined. The CDR3 has 15 residues. Trimming pared 2 bases from V and 2 bases from J, leaving 9 bases between. CDR1 and CDR2 (germline): SEHNR, FQNEAQ (reference sequence). The DNA of the CDR3 is TGTGCCAGCAGCTTAATGTCAGTTAACACCGGGGAGCTGTTTTTT. This codes for CASSLMSVNTGELFF.

This clonotype was counted ten times or more. The chain combines TRBV12-3 or TRBV12-4 with TRBJ2-7; no clear D. V lost 2 bases, J lost 5 bases, and 10 bases lay in between. The CDR3 length is 13 residues. Here the CDR3 reads CASSLSVENEQYF. In DNA form, the CDR3 reads TGTGCCAGCAGTTTATCGGTAGAGAACGAGCAGTACTTC.

This clonotype was counted only a few times. This chain connects TRBV7-4 to TRBJ2-1; no definite D call. V was shortened by 4 bases and J by 16 bases, with 5 bases between the two germline ends. CDR1 is SGHVT and CDR2 is SQSDAQ in the germline V gene. The CDR3 totals 8 residues. The CDR3 DNA reads TGTGCCAGCAGCTCCCAATTCTTC. Its protein product is CASSSQFF.

This clonotype was seen many times. The chain recombines TRBV6-1 with TRBJ2-2, with 8 nucleotides matching TRBD2. The CDR3 extends over 14 amino acids. With V trimmed by 5 bases and J by 7 bases, 6 bases remained unmatched. Germline lookup yields CDR1 MNHNS and CDR2 SASEGT. CDR3 amino acids: CASSIAGYRGELFF. The CDR3 DNA reads as TGTGCCAGCAGTATAGCGGGGTACCGCGGGGAGCTGTTTTTT.

This clonotype was seen only a few times. The rearrangement joins TRBV7-2 to TRBJ2-3; 7 nucleotides line up with TRBD1. V was pared by 5 bases and J by 5 bases, with 10 bases of the junction left unmatched. The CDR3 length is 15 residues. CDR1 and CDR2 (germline): SGHTA, FQGNSA. CDR3 DNA: TGTGCCAGCAGCGCACAGGGGACCCGGATAGATACGCAGTATTTT. Translation: CASSAQGTRIDTQYF.

This clonotype occurred a few times. The V call is TRBV7-9, the J call TRBJ2-5, with D perhaps given as TRBD1 or TRBD2 (5 bases each). The CDR3 loop spans 16 amino acids. Germline loops: CDR1 SEHNR, CDR2 FQNEAQ (reference sequence). V lost 4 bases, J lost 0 bases, and 15 bases lay in between. The CDR3 DNA follows: TGTGCCAGCAGCTCTAGTCGGGACCCCGACCAAGAGACCCAGTACTTC. Translated, it gives CASSSSRDPDQETQYF. Full variable domain (remainder filled in from reference TRBV7-9 and TRBJ2-5): DTGVSQNPRHKITKRGQNVTFRCDPISEHNRLYWYRQTLGQGPEFLTYFQNEAQLEKSRLLSDRFSAERPKGSFSTLEIQRTEQGDSAMYLCASSSSRDPDQETQYFGPGTRLLVL.

This clonotype was seen only a few times. This chain uses TRBV7-8 with TRBJ2-1; 11 bases agree with TRBD1. The germline V gene has CDR1 SGHVS and CDR2 FQNEAQ. The CDR3 is 16 residues long. J was trimmed by 7 bases and V by 5 bases; bases with no gene match: 10. The chain's CDR3 is CASSPYRDRGFNEQFF. In DNA form, the CDR3 reads TGTGCCAGCAGCCCATACCGGGACAGGGGGTTTAATGAGCAGTTCTTC. The full variable domain, rest sourced from reference TRBV7-8 and TRBJ2-1, is GAGVSQSPRYKVAKRGQDVALRCDPISGHVSLFWYQQALGQGPEFLTYFQNEAQLDKSGLPSDRFFAERPEGSVSTLKIQRTQQEDSAVYLCASSPYRDRGFNEQFFGPGTRLTVL.

This clonotype was detected only a few times. The gene calls are TRBV5-1 and TRBJ2-1; weak D call: TRBD1 (6 bases). With 5 bases removed from V and 0 bases from J, the gap between germline ends came to 12 bases. CDR3 size: 15 residues. Per germline, CDR1 SGHRS and CDR2 YFSETQ. The CDR3 sequence: CASRGAVSSYNEQFF. The CDR3 bases are TGCGCCAGCAGGGGGGCGGTAAGCTCCTACAATGAGCAGTTCTTC.

This clonotype occurred a few times. The chain has TRBV6-1 and TRBJ2-1; D possibly uses TRBD1 or TRBD2 (6 bases each). Trimming left V 7 bases short and J 2 bases short, with 18 bases between. The CDR3 has 16 amino acids. Germline CDR1 reads MNHNS; CDR2 reads SASEGT. The CDR3 coding sequence is TGTGCCAGCACGGACAGTGGGGGGCTCACCTACAATGAGCAGTTCTTC. Protein product: CASTDSGGLTYNEQFF.

This clonotype has a handful of counts. Germline and junction disagree at one end, which may indicate a read error. The V call is TRBV12-3 or TRBV12-4, the J call TRBJ1-5; D remains unclear. This CDR3 has 14 amino acids. CDR3 protein: CASSLDNPNQPQHF. DNA for the CDR3: TGTGCCAGCAGCTTAGACAACCCCAATCAGCCCCAGCATTTT.

This clonotype was seen only a few times. CDR3 sequence reads: CASSPGRAVGTDTQYF. CDR3 nucleotides: TGTGCCAGCAGCCCTGGGCGGGCTGTGGGCACAGATACGCAGTATTTT. This rearrangement joins TRBV9 to TRBJ2-3; possibly TRBD2 for D (5 bases). Germline loops: CDR1 SGDLS, CDR2 YYNGEE. V was clipped by 4 bases and J by 1 base, with 16 bases between them. The length of the CDR3 is 16 residues.

This clonotype was seen a handful of times. The genes are TRBV28 and TRBJ2-1; 11 bases are a match to TRBD2. The CDR3 runs to 18 residues. V gave up 2 bases and J gave up 0 bases; unmatched junction bases: 6. Germline V gene data show CDR1 as MDHEN and CDR2 as SYDVKM. The CDR3 is CASSLGTSGGGSYNEQFF. The CDR3 DNA follows: TGTGCCAGCAGTTTAGGGACTAGCGGAGGGGGCTCCTACAATGAGCAGTTCTTC. Full variable domain (outside the CDR3, taken from reference TRBV28 and TRBJ2-1): DVKVTQSSRYLVKRTGEKVFLECVQDMDHENMFWYRQDPGLGLRLIYFSYDVKMKEKGDIPEGYSVSREKKERFSLILESASTNQTSMYLCASSLGTSGGGSYNEQFFGPGTRLTVL.